What follows are 26 T cell receptor beta chains derived from one specimen sequenced in a study of T-cell reconstitution after alpha-beta-depleted transplantation in children. The library targeted TCRbeta and was prepared with unique molecular identifiers. MiXCR, run by TCRdb on the PCR reads, gives a single entry per CDR3 protein. Of about 370,000 distinct CDR3 sequences listed, roughly 20% are singletons. Material: PBMCs from the stem cell graft donor, obtained from the stem cell graft. Source of these receptors: a human donor who donated a stem cell graft to a child with acute myeloid leukemia.

This chain joins TRBV9 and TRBJ1-3; D possibly corresponds to TRBD1 (5 bases). Trimming took off 7 bases at V and 2 bases at J, with 10 bases between the two ends. This CDR3 spans 13 amino acids. CDR1 and CDR2 (germline): SGDLS, YYNGEE. The CDR3 sequence: CASSGAAGNTIYF. DNA of the CDR3: TGTGCCAGCTCCGGGGCTGCTGGAAACACCATATATTTT.

This clonotype came up many times. The CDR3 DNA is TGTGCCACCAGCGGGACTAGCGGGATGGATGAGCAGTTCTTC. Protein product: CATSGTSGMDEQFF. The chain uses TRBV15 and TRBJ2-1, with TRBD2 matching over 13 bases. CDR1 and CDR2 (germline): LNHNV, YYDKDF (reference sequence). The junction had 3 bases not matched to a gene; V was cut back by 5 bases and J by 8 bases. The CDR3 length is 14 residues.

This clonotype has more than one count but fewer than ten. The chain couples TRBV12-3 or TRBV12-4 to TRBJ2-5, with D maybe TRBD1 (5 bases). Between the trimmed V and J ends, which lost 2 bases and 3 bases, there was a span of 13 bases. This CDR3 has 15 residues. CDR3 DNA sequence: TGTGCCAGCAGTTTATTCCAGGGCGTTGAAGAGACCCAGTACTTC. Translated, it gives CASSLFQGVEETQYF.

This clonotype was seen a handful of times. A read error is possible here, since a much larger clone lies one base away. The rearrangement joins TRBV7-3 to TRBJ2-2, with 7 bases fitting TRBD2. In germline, CDR1 is SGHTA, CDR2 FQGTGA. The CDR3 length is 13 residues. The junction had 3 bases not matched to a gene; V was cut back by 5 bases and J by 6 bases. Written as DNA, the CDR3 is TGTGCCAGCAGCCTGACTAGCCCCGGGGAGCTGTTTTTT. Amino acid sequence: CASSLTSPGELFF.

This clonotype was seen more than once but under ten times. This rearrangement joins TRBV28 to TRBJ2-6; D is uncertain. V lost 6 bases to trimming and J lost 0 bases, with 6 bases between them. Per germline, CDR1 MDHEN and CDR2 SYDVKM. The CDR3 sequence is 14 residues long. CDR3 bases: TGTGCCAGCAGCGGGCACTCTGGGGCCAACGTCCTGACTTTC. It encodes CASSGHSGANVLTF.

The chain is built from TRBV27 and TRBJ1-5; no firm D call. The germline CDR1 and CDR2 sequences are MNHEY and SMNVEV (reference sequence). The CDR3 covers 16 residues. With 3 bases removed from V and 0 bases from J, the gap between germline ends came to 12 bases. CDR3 protein: CASSFTGLPSNQPQHF. The CDR3 DNA reads TGTGCCAGCAGTTTTACGGGATTACCTAGCAATCAGCCCCAGCATTTT.

The table lists this clonotype with a few counts. The gene calls are TRBV7-6 and TRBJ2-5; the match to TRBD2 covers 7 bases. The CDR3 runs 16 residues. Trimming removed 1 base from V and 2 bases from J; junction bases left unmatched: 7. Germline V gene lookup returns CDR1 SGHVS and CDR2 FNYEAQ. The CDR3 region has the DNA TGTGCCAGCAGCTTAGGTCCTCTAGCGGAACAAGAGACCCAGTACTTC. Protein sequence: CASSLGPLAEQETQYF.

The genes are TRBV10-3 and TRBJ2-3; D unresolved. The CDR3 consists of 12 residues. Trimming shortened V by 2 bases and J by 4 bases, and 4 bases separated the two germline ends. CDR1 is ENHRY, CDR2 SYGVKD, per germline. CDR3: CAISEPADTQYF. As DNA, the CDR3 is TGTGCCATCAGTGAGCCCGCAGATACGCAGTATTTT.

This clonotype was detected ten times or more. The chain combines TRBV7-3 with TRBJ2-7; D gene ambiguous. The CDR3 extends over 13 amino acids. Germline CDR1 is SGHTA and CDR2 is FQGTGA. V dropped 3 bases and J dropped 3 bases, with 9 bases sitting between them. As DNA, the CDR3 is TGTGCCAGCAGCTTGGCCGCGAACTACGAGCAGTACTTC. This sequence encodes CASSLAANYEQYF. Supplemented by reference TRBV7-3 and TRBJ2-7, the full variable domain reads GAGVSQTPSNKVTEKGKYVELRCDPISGHTALYWYRQSLGQGPEFLIYFQGTGAADDSGLPNDRFFAVRPEGSVSTLKIQRTERGDSAVYLCASSLAANYEQYFGPGTRLTVT.

V and J are TRBV7-9 and TRBJ2-1, with 10 bases that match TRBD2. The germline CDR1 and CDR2 sequences are SEHNR and FQNEAQ (reference sequence). CDR3 length equals 16 residues. The ends lost 5 bases at V and 4 bases at J; junction bases unmatched: 8. The DNA for the CDR3 is TGTGCCAGCAGCCCTCGGACTAGCGGATTATACAATGAGCAGTTCTTC. Encoded protein: CASSPRTSGLYNEQFF.

This clonotype occurred many times. This chain uses TRBV2 with TRBJ2-5; perhaps TRBD2 as D (5 bases). This CDR3 has 13 residues. Germline lookup yields CDR1 SNHLY and CDR2 FYNNEI. Trimming shortened V by 8 bases and J by 5 bases, and 15 bases separated the two germline ends. CDR3 DNA sequence: TGTGCCAGCGCCGTTGGAGACTATGAGACCCAGTACTTC. The encoded protein is CASAVGDYETQYF.

This clonotype has at least ten counts. The chain joins TRBV4-3 to TRBJ2-1; 7 bases match TRBD2. The germline CDR1 and CDR2 sequences are LGHNA and YSLEER. The junction had 1 base not matched to a gene; V was cut back by 5 bases and J by 3 bases. The CDR3 totals 13 residues. In DNA form, the CDR3 reads TGCGCCAGCAGCTGGGGGGGCTACAATGAGCAGTTCTTC. Translation gives CASSWGGYNEQFF.

The chain is built from TRBV7-9 and TRBJ1-5; no definite D call. Between the trimmed V and J ends, which lost 5 bases and 2 bases, there was a span of 10 bases. From germline, CDR1 is SEHNR and CDR2 FQNEAQ (reference sequence). CDR3 length: 14 residues. DNA of the CDR3: TGTGCCAGCAGCCCAATCCGGGGCAATCAGCCCCAGCATTTT. It codes for CASSPIRGNQPQHF.

The rearrangement uses TRBV28 and TRBJ2-3; D possibly corresponds to TRBD2 (7 bases). The germline gives CDR1 MDHEN, CDR2 SYDVKM. Between the trimmed V and J ends, which lost 5 bases and 5 bases, there was a span of 17 bases. CDR3 length: 15 residues. CDR3 bases: TGTGCCAGCAGTCCCCACCGGGGGGCTCAAGATACGCAGTATTTT. Encoded protein: CASSPHRGAQDTQYF.

At least ten counts were recorded for this clonotype. The genes are TRBV7-6 and TRBJ2-1; tentatively, D is TRBD2 (5 bases). The CDR3 contains 15 residues. The germline V and J ends were trimmed by 1 base and 3 bases, with 10 bases remaining between them. Germline CDR1 and CDR2: SGHVS and FNYEAQ. The CDR3 DNA reads TGTGCCAGCAGCTTAGATCGGGGAGACTACAATGAGCAGTTCTTC. Protein sequence: CASSLDRGDYNEQFF.

The genes are TRBV28 and TRBJ2-1; maybe TRBD1 (5 bases). Germline V gene lookup returns CDR1 MDHEN and CDR2 SYDVKM. The V end lost 5 bases, the J end lost 0 bases, and 11 bases lay between the germline ends. The CDR3 is 15 residues long. CDR3 amino acids: CASSIRTYSYNEQFF. CDR3 coding DNA: TGTGCCAGCAGTATCCGGACATACTCCTACAATGAGCAGTTCTTC.

Regarding this clonotype: A read error may be the cause here, since a much bigger clone is one base away. The chain joins TRBV2 to TRBJ2-5; no clear D gene. Germline V gene data show CDR1 as SNHLY and CDR2 as FYNNEI. The CDR3 sequence is 10 residues long. V was shortened by 4 bases and J by 5 bases, with 2 bases between the two germline ends. DNA of the CDR3: TGTGCCAGCAGTGTGGAGACCCAGTACTTC. Translated, it gives CASSVETQYF.

The rearrangement joins TRBV5-1 to TRBJ2-5; D uncertain. CDR1 SGHRS and CDR2 YFSETQ come from the germline V gene. The CDR3 consists of 14 residues. V was shortened by 0 bases and J by 2 bases, with 8 bases between the two germline ends. CDR3 in amino acids: CASSLATDQETQYF. The CDR3 region has the DNA TGCGCCAGCAGCTTGGCGACGGATCAAGAGACCCAGTACTTC. Combining the CDR3 with reference TRBV5-1 and TRBJ2-5 gives the whole variable domain KAGVTQTPRYLIKTRGQQVTLSCSPISGHRSVSWYQQTPGQGLQFLFEYFSETQRNKGNFPGRFSGRQFSNSRSEMNVSTLELGDSALYLCASSLATDQETQYFGPGTRLLVL.

The V gene is TRBV6-5, the J gene TRBJ2-7; TRBD2 matches at 12 bases. The CDR3 contains 15 residues. With V trimmed by 4 bases and J by 5 bases, 6 bases remained unmatched. The germline V gene encodes CDR1 MNHEY and CDR2 SVGAGI. CDR3 residues: CASSLTSGSVDEQYF. In DNA, the CDR3 is TGTGCCAGCAGTTTGACTAGCGGGAGCGTTGACGAGCAGTACTTC.

In its sample, this clonotype was seen many times. The rearrangement links TRBV4-2 to TRBJ2-5; perhaps TRBD1 as D (5 bases). Trimming left V 0 bases short and J 7 bases short, with 12 bases between. The germline gives CDR1 LGHNA, CDR2 YNFKEQ. The CDR3 loop spans 14 amino acids. CDR3 DNA sequence: TGTGCCAGCAGCCAAGATATGACAGTCGCGACCCAGTACTTC. Amino acid sequence: CASSQDMTVATQYF.

The V and J genes are TRBV14 and TRBJ1-2; D gene uncertain. Per germline, CDR1 SGHDN and CDR2 FVKESK. The CDR3 is 12 residues long. The V end lost 1 base, the J end lost 8 bases, and 8 bases lay between the germline ends. The CDR3 loop reads CASSQGVGGYTF. In nucleotides, the CDR3 is TGTGCCAGCAGCCAAGGGGTGGGAGGCTACACCTTC.

A few counts support this clonotype. The V and J genes are TRBV28 and TRBJ1-5, with 7 bases identical to TRBD1. The CDR3 spans 17 residues. From germline, CDR1 is MDHEN and CDR2 SYDVKM. Unmatched junction bases numbered 10, after V lost 5 bases and J lost 0 bases. CDR3 residues: CASSALRDRNSNQPQHF. CDR3 coding DNA: TGTGCCAGCAGTGCCCTCCGGGACAGAAATAGCAATCAGCCCCAGCATTTT.

There are a few counts of this clonotype. The J gene is TRBJ1-1, the V gene TRBV12-3 or TRBV12-4; 7 positions match TRBD1. V trimming: 6 bases; J trimming: 5 bases; junction bases outside the gene matches: 9. The CDR3 is 14 residues long. The CDR3 DNA reads as TGTGCCAGCAGCCCCAGGGGGTGGGGTACTGAAGCTTTCTTT. Its protein product is CASSPRGWGTEAFF.

The chain is built from TRBV5-1 and TRBJ2-7, with D hard to call. Trimming removed 4 bases from V and 3 bases from J, with 8 bases in between. The CDR3 is 12 residues long. From germline, CDR1 is SGHRS and CDR2 YFSETQ. The CDR3 protein is CASSPENYEQYF. DNA of the CDR3: TGCGCCAGCAGCCCAGAAAACTACGAGCAGTACTTC.

This clonotype was recorded at least ten times. V and J are TRBV20-1 and TRBJ2-3; TRBD2 agrees at 10 bases. This CDR3 comprises 17 residues. J lost 4 bases, V lost 1 base, and 11 bases had no gene match. CDR1 and CDR2 (germline): DFQATT, SNEGSKA (reference sequence). This CDR3 is CSARGWLAGVSSDTQYF. CDR3 nucleotides: TGCAGTGCTAGAGGTTGGCTAGCGGGAGTATCTTCAGATACGCAGTATTTT.

The CDR3 DNA reads as TGCGCCAGCAGCTTGTCCAGCGGGATCGCCTACAATGAGCAGTTCTTC. It specifies CASSLSSGIAYNEQFF. The chain couples TRBV5-1 to TRBJ2-1, with 7 bases fitting TRBD2. This CDR3 is built from 16 residues. Germline V gene data show CDR1 as SGHRS and CDR2 as YFSETQ. V shed 1 base and J 2 bases; nucleotides not matched to a gene: 6. The full variable domain, with the rest looked up from reference TRBV5-1 and TRBJ2-1, is KAGVTQTPRYLIKTRGQQVTLSCSPISGHRSVSWYQQTPGQGLQFLFEYFSETQRNKGNFPGRFSGRQFSNSRSEMNVSTLELGDSALYLCASSLSSGIAYNEQFFGPGTRLTVL.